The next 25 T cell receptor beta chains were all read from a single sample in a study of T cell repertoires in cytomegalovirus infection. TCRdb processed the reads anew with MiXCR; each CDR3 protein has one entry. The repertoire consists of more than 150,000 distinct CDR3 sequences, with 23% occurring once and the leading ten covering 10% to 11%. The sample consisted of PBMCs. The receptors shown here come from a human donor in good health (CMV status not recorded). Some clones in this sample may be carry-over from other donors' samples.

There are many counts of this clonotype. CDR3 DNA: TGTGCCAGCAGCTTAGGAGGGGGAACCTACGAGCAGTACTTC. It codes for CASSLGGGTYEQYF. The V gene is TRBV7-2, the J gene TRBJ2-7, with D possibly TRBD1 on 6 matching bases. CDR3 length: 14 amino acids. V was trimmed by 1 base and J by 2 bases, leaving 9 bases between them. Germline lookup yields CDR1 SGHTA and CDR2 FQGNSA.

This clonotype was detected a few times. This chain links TRBV2 with TRBJ2-1, with D maybe TRBD2 (7 bases). V shed 4 bases and J shed 2 bases, with 12 bases lying between them. CDR1 is SNHLY and CDR2 is FYNNEI in the germline V gene. The CDR3 spans 15 residues. The CDR3 sequence is CASSVAGAPYNEQFF. For the CDR3, the DNA is TGTGCCAGCAGTGTTGCGGGGGCCCCCTACAATGAGCAGTTCTTC.

This clonotype showed up just a few times. The chain combines TRBV28 with TRBJ2-3; no definite D call. The V end was cut by 7 bases, the J end by 2 bases, with 13 bases between. The CDR3 spans 14 residues. CDR1 is MDHEN and CDR2 is SYDVKM in the germline V gene. The DNA of the CDR3 is TGTGCCAGCAAGAAGCCGCGTATCACAGATACGCAGTATTTT. Translation gives CASKKPRITDTQYF. Full variable domain (remainder filled in from reference TRBV28 and TRBJ2-3): DVKVTQSSRYLVKRTGEKVFLECVQDMDHENMFWYRQDPGLGLRLIYFSYDVKMKEKGDIPEGYSVSREKKERFSLILESASTNQTSMYLCASKKPRITDTQYFGPGTRLTVL.

This clonotype was detected a few times. The rearrangement links TRBV7-1 to TRBJ1-2, with no clear D. TRBV7-1 is classed as an ORF, of uncertain function. The CDR3 has 12 amino acids. Trimming removed 7 bases from V and 7 bases from J, with 13 bases in between. The CDR3 coding sequence is TGTGCCAGCAACCCGGGCGGGTCTGGCTACACCTTC. This codes for CASNPGGSGYTF.

The rearrangement links TRBV18 to TRBJ1-4; D is uncertain. Per germline, CDR1 KGHSH and CDR2 LQKENI. The CDR3 spans 15 residues. V was cut by 3 bases and J by 3 bases, with 11 bases left in between. CDR3 DNA sequence: TGTGCCAGCTCACCCGGAGCAAGCCCTAATGAAAAACTGTTTTTT. Protein: CASSPGASPNEKLFF.

This clonotype occurred a few times. The rearrangement links TRBV29-1 to TRBJ2-3; the D is unclear. This CDR3 contains 12 residues. Germline CDR1 SQVTM, CDR2 ANQGSEA. V lost 0 bases, J lost 1 base, and 2 bases lay in between. The CDR3 here is CSVEDGTDTQYF. For the CDR3, the DNA is TGCAGCGTTGAAGACGGCACAGATACGCAGTATTTT.

The V gene is TRBV12-3 or TRBV12-4, the J gene TRBJ1-5; D remains ambiguous. V was pared by 0 bases and J by 1 base, with 4 bases between. CDR3 length: 14 residues. The CDR3 sequence is CASSLAHSNQPQHF. CDR3 bases: TGTGCCAGCAGTTTAGCGCACAGCAATCAGCCCCAGCATTTT.

This clonotype has only a few counts. This sequence joins TRBV7-9 and TRBJ1-2; 7 bases line up with TRBD1. Germline assignment: CDR1 SEHNR and CDR2 FQNEAQ (reference sequence). Germline trimming cut 1 base from V and 2 bases from J; bases unmatched to any gene: 7. This CDR3 is 16 amino acids long. This CDR3 reads CASSLVSEGANYGYTF. The CDR3, as DNA: TGTGCCAGCAGCTTAGTTAGCGAGGGGGCGAACTATGGCTACACCTTC. The complete variable domain, with remaining parts taken from reference TRBV7-9 and TRBJ1-2, reads DTGVSQNPRHKITKRGQNVTFRCDPISEHNRLYWYRQTLGQGPEFLTYFQNEAQLEKSRLLSDRFSAERPKGSFSTLEIQRTEQGDSAMYLCASSLVSEGANYGYTFGSGTRLTVV.

There are a few counts of this clonotype. The chain recombines TRBV7-2 with TRBJ2-7; 9 bases agree with TRBD2. The V gene's germline CDR1 is SGHTA and CDR2 FQGNSA. The CDR3 sequence is 15 residues long. V lost 1 base and J lost 7; bases outside the gene matches: 8. In DNA, the CDR3 is TGTGCCAGCAGCTTAGTGGCGGGGGGGCCGGGTGAGCAGTACTTC. This encodes CASSLVAGGPGEQYF.

This clonotype was picked up a small number of times. DNA of the CDR3: TGTGCCAGCAGCTTAAACCCGGCTAGCGGGGGGGAGCTGTTTTTT. It yields the protein CASSLNPASGGELFF. The V gene is TRBV7-3, the J gene TRBJ2-2; 8 bases are a match to TRBD2. Germline CDR1 is SGHTA and CDR2 is FQGTGA. V trimming: 1 base; J trimming: 8 bases; junction bases outside the gene matches: 6. This CDR3 has 15 amino acids. Full variable domain (outside the CDR3, taken from reference TRBV7-3 and TRBJ2-2): GAGVSQTPSNKVTEKGKYVELRCDPISGHTALYWYRQSLGQGPEFLIYFQGTGAADDSGLPNDRFFAVRPEGSVSTLKIQRTERGDSAVYLCASSLNPASGGELFFGEGSRLTVL.

This clonotype occurred many times. The genes are TRBV6-6 and TRBJ1-1, with D unresolved. The ends were cut back, 0 bases at V and 1 base at J, with 15 bases in the middle. The germline V gene encodes CDR1 MNHNY and CDR2 SVGAGI (reference sequence). The CDR3 is made up of 17 amino acids. CDR3 sequence (DNA): TGTGCCAGCAGTTACTCGAATCCGGGTACGGGGAACACTGAAGCTTTCTTT. Its translation: CASSYSNPGTGNTEAFF.

The rearrangement joins TRBV5-1 to TRBJ1-5; the match to TRBD1 covers 8 bases. Germline-derived CDR1 and CDR2 are SGHRS and YFSETQ. This CDR3 spans 14 amino acids. Trimming took 4 bases from V and 5 from J; bases not matched to a gene: 5. The CDR3 reads CASSVGQGDQPQHF. CDR3 nucleotides: TGCGCCAGCAGCGTCGGACAGGGCGATCAGCCCCAGCATTTT.

The V gene is TRBV7-3, the J gene TRBJ2-2; 9 bases fit TRBD1. The CDR3 runs to 15 residues. Germline loops: CDR1 SGHTA, CDR2 FQGTGA. With V trimmed by 0 bases and J by 5 bases, 1 base remained unmatched. The CDR3 DNA is TGTGCCAGCAGCTTAACCGGGACAGGGACCGGGGAGCTGTTTTTT. Amino acids: CASSLTGTGTGELFF.

This clonotype was seen at least ten times. The V gene is TRBV7-2, the J gene TRBJ2-3; 7 bases align to TRBD1. V lost 7 bases, J lost 2 bases, and 12 bases stayed unmatched. The length of the CDR3 is 16 residues. Germline CDR1 reads SGHTA; CDR2 reads FQGNSA. The CDR3 loop is CASTSTGTALTDTQYF. Here the CDR3 DNA reads TGTGCCAGCACCTCTACGGGGACAGCACTCACAGATACGCAGTATTTT. The full variable domain, completed using reference TRBV7-2 and TRBJ2-3, is GAGVSQSPSNKVTEKGKDVELRCDPISGHTALYWYRQSLGQGLEFLIYFQGNSAPDKSGLPSDRFSAERTGGSVSTLTIQRTQQEDSAVYLCASTSTGTALTDTQYFGPGTRLTVL.

The chain combines TRBV7-9 with TRBJ1-4; a weak D match, TRBD1 (6 bases). The CDR3 has 12 amino acids. V was cut by 11 bases and J by 6 bases, with 13 bases left in between. CDR1 SEHNR and CDR2 FQNEAQ come from the germline V gene (reference sequence). The CDR3 DNA follows: TGTGCCGTGACAGGTGGGGATGAAAAACTGTTTTTT. It translates to CAVTGGDEKLFF.

The J gene is TRBJ1-1, the V gene TRBV5-1, with D perhaps TRBD1 (5 bases). This CDR3 comprises 16 residues. Trimming removed 1 base at V and 1 base at J, with 14 bases between. CDR1 is SGHRS, CDR2 YFSETQ, per germline. CDR3 sequence reads: CASSLRQLEGNTEAFF. CDR3 DNA sequence: TGCGCCAGCAGCTTGAGACAGCTGGAGGGGAACACTGAAGCTTTCTTT.

The chain has TRBV7-9 and TRBJ2-4; 7 nucleotides agree with TRBD1. The germline V gene encodes CDR1 SEHNR and CDR2 FQNEAQ (reference sequence). Trimming removed 1 base from V and 4 bases from J; junction bases left unmatched: 1. CDR3 length equals 14 residues. CDR3 nucleotides: TGTGCCAGCAGCTTAGAACAGGGGAAAAACATTCAGTACTTC. Translated: CASSLEQGKNIQYF.

V gene TRBV30 combines with J gene TRBJ2-7; TRBD1 might be the D (5 bases). Trimming removed 5 bases from V and 2 bases from J, with 16 bases in between. Per germline, CDR1 GTSNPN and CDR2 SVGIG (reference sequence). CDR3 length equals 14 residues. This CDR3 is CAWARTQGPYEQYF. CDR3 coding DNA: TGTGCCTGGGCGAGGACGCAGGGTCCCTACGAGCAGTACTTC.

This clonotype came up a few times. The chain joins TRBV2 to TRBJ1-5, with D uncertain. From germline, CDR1 is SNHLY and CDR2 FYNNEI. Trimming pared 8 bases from V and 2 bases from J, leaving 10 bases between. This CDR3 region has 13 residues. Written as DNA, the CDR3 is TGTGCCAGCGAGGGAGTTCGCAATCAGCCCCAGCATTTT. Translation gives CASEGVRNQPQHF.

The chain couples TRBV7-2 to TRBJ2-1; tentative D call: TRBD2 (6 bases). This CDR3 is built from 17 residues. Trimming removed 2 bases at V and 0 bases at J, with 14 bases between. From germline, CDR1 is SGHTA and CDR2 FQGNSA. CDR3 residues: CASSLRSGAVSYNEQFF. As DNA, the CDR3 is TGTGCCAGCAGCTTACGGTCGGGAGCGGTCTCCTACAATGAGCAGTTCTTC.

This clonotype was seen more than once but under ten times. J is TRBJ2-5 and V is TRBV6-1; 8 nucleotides agree with TRBD2. CDR1 MNHNS and CDR2 SASEGT come from the germline V gene. CDR3 length: 17 amino acids. V shed 4 bases and J 5 bases; nucleotides not matched to a gene: 15. The CDR3 DNA is TGTGCCAGCAGTGCCGTAGTCGGGACTAGGCGACCGGAGACCCAGTACTTC. This encodes CASSAVVGTRRPETQYF.

At least ten counts were recorded for this clonotype. The gene calls are TRBV7-8 and TRBJ2-5, with TRBD2 matching 11 bases. Germline V CDR1 and CDR2: SGHVS, FQNEAQ. CDR3 length: 16 residues. V shed 2 bases, J shed 5 bases, and the junction held 7 bases outside the gene matches. The CDR3 region is CASSLNSGGAGETQYF. CDR3 sequence (DNA): TGTGCCAGCAGCTTAAATAGCGGGGGGGCCGGGGAGACCCAGTACTTC.

This clonotype was seen repeatedly, ten times or more. V gene TRBV7-9 combines with J gene TRBJ1-2; D is perhaps TRBD1 (5 bases). V was pared by 5 bases and J by 4 bases, with 11 bases between. Germline loops: CDR1 SEHNR, CDR2 FQNEAQ (reference sequence). This CDR3 is built from 13 residues. CDR3 nucleotides: TGTGCCAGCAGCCGACGGGACGCCTATGGCTACACCTTC. This encodes CASSRRDAYGYTF.

The chain couples TRBV3-1 to TRBJ2-3; maybe TRBD2 (6 bases). Germline V gives CDR1 LGHDT, CDR2 YNNKEL (reference sequence). There are 13 residues in the CDR3. V was shortened by 6 bases and J by 6 bases, with 13 bases between the two germline ends. The CDR3: CASSSGDVDTQYF. CDR3 DNA sequence: TGTGCCAGCAGTTCGGGGGACGTCGATACGCAGTATTTT.

This clonotype has at least ten counts. This chain connects TRBV7-2 to TRBJ2-7, with 7 nucleotides matching TRBD1. Germline CDR1 SGHTA, CDR2 FQGNSA. This CDR3 contains 15 residues. After removal of 2 bases from V and 3 bases from J, the junction contained 7 bases not matched to a gene. The CDR3 nucleotides are TGTGCCAGCAGCTTATGGGCAGGGGGTGGCTACGAGCAGTACTTC. This sequence encodes CASSLWAGGGYEQYF.